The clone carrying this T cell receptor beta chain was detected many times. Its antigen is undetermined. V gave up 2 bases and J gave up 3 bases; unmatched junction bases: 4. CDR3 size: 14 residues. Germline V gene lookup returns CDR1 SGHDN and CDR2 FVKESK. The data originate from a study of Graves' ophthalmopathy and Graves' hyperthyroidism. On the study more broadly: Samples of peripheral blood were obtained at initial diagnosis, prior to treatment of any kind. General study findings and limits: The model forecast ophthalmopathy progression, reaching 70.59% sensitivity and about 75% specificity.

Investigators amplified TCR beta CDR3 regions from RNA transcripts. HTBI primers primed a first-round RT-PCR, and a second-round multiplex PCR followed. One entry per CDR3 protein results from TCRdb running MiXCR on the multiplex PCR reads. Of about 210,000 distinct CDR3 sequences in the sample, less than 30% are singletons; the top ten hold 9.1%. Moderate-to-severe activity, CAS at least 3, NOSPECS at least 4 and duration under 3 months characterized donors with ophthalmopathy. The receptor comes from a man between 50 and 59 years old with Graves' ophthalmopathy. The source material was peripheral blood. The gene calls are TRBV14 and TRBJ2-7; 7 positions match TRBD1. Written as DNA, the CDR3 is TGTGCCAGCAGCCAATGGGACAGAGTCTACGAGCAGTACTTC. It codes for CASSQWDRVYEQYF.